The present entry profiles one T cell receptor (beta chain) with its context. Its specific antigen is unknown. The record has no base qualities; no much larger clone is one base away. Explained via the paper, the time point label denotes: 30 days after allogeneic hematopoietic stem cell transplantation. At 30 days after allogeneic hematopoietic stem cell transplantation, peripheral blood mononuclear cells were collected from the patients. Sequencer: Illumina MiSeq. The SMARTer RACE cDNA Amplification kit was used to reverse transcribe the RNA, and the TCR beta CDR3 region was then amplified. RNA from sorted cells was extracted with the RNeasy Mini Kit. TCR beta amplicons were sequenced using Illumina paired-end sequencing. The study's own analysis went as follows. MiXCR, VDJtools and the tcR R package were used for TCR repertoire analysis. The inverse Simpson index served to quantify diversity, and clones were sorted into rare, small, medium or expanded bins based on their proportion of the repertoire. TCRdb redid the processing of the public reads, applying fastp at Q25 and MiXCR, and retained in-frame beta chains. For every CDR3 protein sequence, its rows merge into one entry that carries the most common genes and DNA. For this entry, the V and J calls and clone size follow TCRdb and not the study's own pipeline. The sample table holds approximately 4,600 distinct CDR3 sequences, of which around 95% were seen once. The ten largest clones take up roughly 40% of the sample.

The sample belongs to a study of regulatory T cells after allogeneic stem cell transplantation (dated by TCRdb to 2017 to 2018). As for the study more broadly: Patients were grouped by whether acute graft-versus-host disease developed within 100 days after stem cell transplantation. Fluorescence-activated cell sorting was used to isolate CD4+CD25+CD127- regulatory T cells from patient PBMCs. The study compared the regulatory T-cell TCR repertoire after allogeneic stem cell transplantation between patients with and without acute graft-versus-host disease. Conventional CD4+ T cells defined as CD4+CD25+/-CD127+ were also sorted and TCR-sequenced for comparison in the study. Results the study describes overall, beyond this receptor: Because the patient sample size was small, the findings needed validation in a larger cohort. Compared with patients who had graft-versus-host disease, patients without the disease had a regulatory T-cell TCR repertoire that was more focused and less diverse. Whether or not patients had graft-versus-host disease, conventional CD4+ T-cell repertoire diversity showed no significant difference. In non-GvHD patients, the top 10 regulatory T-cell clones took up a significantly larger share of the repertoire, which suggests that presumably allo-specific protective clones had expanded. None of the regulatory T-cell clones was shared across all patients, and no significant correlation was found between sorted cell numbers and the inverse Simpson index.

The CDR3 covers 15 residues, taking in both the cysteine and the phenylalanine. The CDR3 DNA has 45 bases and is translated from base 1. Here V drops 5 bases and J drops 3 bases, and the junction holds 9 bases not matched to any gene. The germline V gene provides CDR1 SGHTA and CDR2 FQGNSA. Sample: sorted CD4+ T cells from blood (whether regulatory or conventional is not recorded), taken 30 days after allogeneic stem cell transplant. This receptor was taken from a human patient who had an allogeneic stem cell transplant, so the T cells may come from the graft donor. The V gene is TRBV7-2 and the J gene is TRBJ2-5; a stretch of 7 junction bases matches TRBD1. The CDR3 region: CASSPGNRGEETQYF. The sequenced DNA is TGTGCCAGCAGCCCGGGTAACAGGGGTGAAGAGACCCAGTACTTC.